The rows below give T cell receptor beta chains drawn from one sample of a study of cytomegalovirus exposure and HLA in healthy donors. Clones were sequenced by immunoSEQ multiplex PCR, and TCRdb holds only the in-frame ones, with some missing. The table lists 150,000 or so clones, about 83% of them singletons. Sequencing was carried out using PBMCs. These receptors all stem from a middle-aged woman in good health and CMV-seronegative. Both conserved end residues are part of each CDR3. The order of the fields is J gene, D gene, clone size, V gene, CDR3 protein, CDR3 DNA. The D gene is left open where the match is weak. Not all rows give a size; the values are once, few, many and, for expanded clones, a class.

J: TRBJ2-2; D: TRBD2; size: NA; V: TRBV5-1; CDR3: CASTKREMSGELFF; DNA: TGCGCCAGCACGAAGCGGGAGATGTCCGGGGAGCTGTTTTTT
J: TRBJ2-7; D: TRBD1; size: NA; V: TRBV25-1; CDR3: CASSAKNRGYEQYF; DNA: TGTGCCAGCAGCGCCAAAAACAGGGGATACGAGCAGTACTTC
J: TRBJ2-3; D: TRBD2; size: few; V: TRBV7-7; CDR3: CASSPGRDTQYF; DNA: TGTGCTAGCAGCCCCGGGAGGGATACGCAGTATTTT
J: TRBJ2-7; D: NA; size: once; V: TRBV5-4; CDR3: CASSLASGERLEQYF; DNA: TGTGCCAGCAGCCTCGCATCGGGTGAAAGGCTCGAGCAGTACTTC
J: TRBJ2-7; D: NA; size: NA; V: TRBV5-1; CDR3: CASSLGQGPPYEQYF; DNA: TGCGCCAGCAGCTTGGGCCAGGGTCCCCCTTACGAGCAGTACTTC
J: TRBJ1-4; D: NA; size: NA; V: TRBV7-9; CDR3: CASSREPATNEKLFF; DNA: TGTGCCAGCAGCCGGGAACCCGCAACTAATGAAAAACTGTTTTTT
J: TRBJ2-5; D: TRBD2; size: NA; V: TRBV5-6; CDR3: CASSFRLAGEETQYF; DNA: TGTGCCAGCAGCTTTCGACTAGCGGGGGAGGAGACCCAGTACTTC
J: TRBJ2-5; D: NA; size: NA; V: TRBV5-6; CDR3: CASSLYGGSEETQYF; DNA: TGTGCCAGCAGCTTGTACGGAGGGAGCGAGGAGACCCAGTACTTC
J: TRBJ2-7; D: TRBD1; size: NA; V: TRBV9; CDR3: CASSQWTGTGSYEQYF; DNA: TGTGCCAGCAGCCAGTGGACAGGGACGGGGTCCTACGAGCAGTACTTC
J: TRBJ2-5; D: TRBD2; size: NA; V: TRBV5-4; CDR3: CASSSGLKETQYF; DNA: TGTGCCAGCAGCTCGGGACTAAAAGAGACCCAGTACTTC
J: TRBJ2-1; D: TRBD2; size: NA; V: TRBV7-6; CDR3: CASSGTSGGSYNEQFF; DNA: TGTGCCAGCAGCGGGACTAGCGGGGGGTCCTACAATGAGCAGTTCTTC
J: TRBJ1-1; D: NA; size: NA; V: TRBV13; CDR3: CASSPGWRGKRETEAFF; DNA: TGTGCCAGCAGCCCGGGGTGGCGGGGAAAGCGGGAGACTGAAGCTTTCTTT
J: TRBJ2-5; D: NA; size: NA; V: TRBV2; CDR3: CASSDRRAGKVTQYF; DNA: TGTGCCAGCAGTGACCGCCGCGCAGGGAAAGTGACCCAGTACTTC
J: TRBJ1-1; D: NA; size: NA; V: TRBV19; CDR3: CASSISAVHTEAFF; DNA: TGTGCCAGTAGTATTTCGGCGGTCCACACTGAAGCTTTCTTT
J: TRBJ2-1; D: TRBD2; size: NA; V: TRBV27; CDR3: CASSLLTSGSRSVLGNEQFF; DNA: TGTGCCAGCAGTCTCCTTACTAGCGGGAGTAGGTCAGTTCTGGGGAATGAGCAGTTCTTC